The clone carrying this T cell receptor beta chain was picked up one time. The length of the CDR3 is 16 residues. The V end lost 0 bases, the J end lost 4 bases, and 13 bases lay between the germline ends. Germline V gene sequence: CDR1 LGHNA, CDR2 YNFKEQ. The sample is drawn from a study of a mutant IDH1 vaccine in newly diagnosed glioma. Whole-study context: Sex among treated patients split about 60% male, roughly 40% female; mean age was roughly 40 years.

Method: immunoSEQ multiplex PCR; TCRdb's copy keeps in-frame clones and lacks some. The data contain 85,000 to 100,000 clones, roughly four fifths of them singletons. Time point defined: baseline, week 1 (first vaccination visit). Treatment noted: pre-vaccination baseline after standard-of-care therapy. The donors had new WHO grade 3 or 4 astrocytomas; these were IDH1-mutant and ATRX-lost. This rearrangement joins TRBV4-2 to TRBJ1-3; maybe TRBD1 (6 bases). Material: PBMCs, obtained from a glioma patient treated with radiotherapy, temozolomide or both. The source of this sequence is a woman between 50 and 59 years old with glioma. The CDR3 reads CASSQDPPGVGNTIYF. The CDR3 nucleotides are TGTGCCAGCAGCCAAGATCCCCCAGGGGTCGGAAACACCATATATTTT.